These 9 T cell receptor beta chains share one sample of origin, sequenced in a study of cytomegalovirus exposure and HLA in healthy donors. PCR used 60 Vbeta primers and 13 Jbeta primers. Sequencing was performed with immunoSEQ multiplex PCR; in TCRdb, only in-frame clones are kept and a portion is missing. The table shows about 160,000 clones, with more than 70% occurring only once. Sequenced sample: PBMCs. The receptors stem from a boy aged 2 to 10 in good health and CMV-seronegative.

The chain combines TRBV30 with TRBJ2-3, with D perhaps TRBD1 (5 bases). CDR1 is GTSNPN and CDR2 is SVGIG in the germline V gene (reference sequence). Trimming shortened V by 4 bases and J by 5 bases, and 10 bases separated the two germline ends. This CDR3 has 12 amino acids. The CDR3 nucleotides read TGTGCCTGGAATTCTCAGGGAGATACGCAGTATTTT. Its translation is CAWNSQGDTQYF.

The genes are TRBV4-2 and TRBJ2-7; maybe TRBD2 (6 bases). The length of the CDR3 is 16 residues. Trimming took off 0 bases at V and 1 base at J, with 13 bases between the two ends. CDR1 and CDR2 from the germline V gene are LGHNA and YNFKEQ. This CDR3 is CASSQDHGGGSYEQYF. CDR3 DNA sequence: TGTGCCAGCAGCCAAGATCACGGTGGAGGGTCCTACGAGCAGTACTTC.

CDR3 sequence reads: CASSIMGQAVQYEQYF. DNA for the CDR3: TGTGCCAGTAGTATAATGGGACAGGCGGTTCAATACGAGCAGTACTTC. The chain links TRBV19 to TRBJ2-7, with 8 bases lining up with TRBD1. The trim removed 2 bases at V and 4 bases at J, leaving 10 bases unmatched. The CDR3 spans 16 residues. Germline V CDR1 and CDR2: LNHDA, SQIVND (reference sequence).

The chain employs TRBV28 and TRBJ1-1, with 7 bases lining up with TRBD1. After removal of 4 bases from V and 0 bases from J, the junction contained 8 bases not matched to a gene. The CDR3 runs 16 residues. CDR1 and CDR2 from the germline V gene are MDHEN and SYDVKM. CDR3: CASSSRQGKMNTEAFF. CDR3 coding DNA: TGTGCCAGCAGTTCTCGACAGGGAAAGATGAACACTGAAGCTTTCTTT.

The chain employs TRBV6-1 and TRBJ2-5; 10 bases fit TRBD2. Per germline, CDR1 MNHNS and CDR2 SASEGT. The CDR3 has 17 residues. With 2 bases clipped from V and 8 bases from J, the junction kept 14 bases outside the gene matches. The CDR3 loop reads CASSEYSASGRGGTQYF. The CDR3 bases are TGTGCCAGCAGTGAATATTCAGCTAGCGGGAGAGGGGGAACCCAGTACTTC.

This clone occurred a few times. V and J are TRBV4-1 and TRBJ2-1; 11 bases map to TRBD2. The CDR3 contains 16 residues. CDR1 is MGHRA, CDR2 YSYEKL, per germline. V lost 4 bases to trimming and J lost 4 bases; unmatched junction nucleotides: 6. CDR3 residues: CASSPLGTSGYNEQFF. As DNA, the CDR3 is TGCGCCAGCAGCCCCCTCGGGACTAGCGGATACAATGAGCAGTTCTTC.

This chain joins TRBV2 and TRBJ2-7; tentatively, D is TRBD2 (6 bases). The germline gives CDR1 SNHLY, CDR2 FYNNEI. V lost 6 bases and J lost 3, with 12 bases in between. The CDR3 is 13 amino acids. Here the CDR3 reads CASRVAGNYEQYF. The CDR3 DNA is TGTGCCAGCAGAGTTGCGGGAAACTACGAGCAGTACTTC.

This clone has only a few counts. V is TRBV4-2 and J is TRBJ2-3, with TRBD2 identical over 10 bases. With V trimmed by 4 bases and J by 7 bases, 11 bases remained unmatched. The CDR3 is 16 amino acids. Germline V CDR1 and CDR2: LGHNA, YNFKEQ. CDR3: CASSLILAGGGNTQYF. In DNA form, the CDR3 reads TGTGCCAGCAGCCTTATATTAGCGGGAGGAGGGAATACGCAGTATTTT.

The V call is TRBV28, the J call TRBJ2-3, with TRBD2 matching over 9 bases. With V trimmed by 0 bases and J by 0 bases, 10 bases remained unmatched. The germline gives CDR1 MDHEN, CDR2 SYDVKM. The CDR3 extends over 19 amino acids. CDR3 nucleotide sequence: TGTGCCAGCAGTTTATGGCGGCTAGCGGGATCCGCTAGCACAGATACGCAGTATTTT. Its translation: CASSLWRLAGSASTDTQYF.